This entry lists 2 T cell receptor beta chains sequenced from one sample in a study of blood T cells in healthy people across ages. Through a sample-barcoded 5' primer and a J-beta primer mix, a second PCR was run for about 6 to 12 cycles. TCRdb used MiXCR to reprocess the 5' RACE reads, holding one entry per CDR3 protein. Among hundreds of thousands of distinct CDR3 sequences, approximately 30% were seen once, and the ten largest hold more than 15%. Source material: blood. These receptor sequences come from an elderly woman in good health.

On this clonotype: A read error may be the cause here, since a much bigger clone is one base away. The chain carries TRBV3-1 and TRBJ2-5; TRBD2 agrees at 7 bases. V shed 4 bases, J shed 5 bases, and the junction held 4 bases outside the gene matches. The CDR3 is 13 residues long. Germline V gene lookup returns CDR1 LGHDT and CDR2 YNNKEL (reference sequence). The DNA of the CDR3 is TGTGCCAGCAGCCCATGGGGGGGGGAGACCCAGTACTTC. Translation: CASSPWGGETQYF.

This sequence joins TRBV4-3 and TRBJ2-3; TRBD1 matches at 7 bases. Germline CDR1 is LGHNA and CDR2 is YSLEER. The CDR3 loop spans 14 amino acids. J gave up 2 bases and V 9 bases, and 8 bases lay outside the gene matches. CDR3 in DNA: TGCGCCAGTGGGGCAGGGGGTTACACAGATACGCAGTATTTT. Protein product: CASGAGGYTDTQYF.